One sample yielded the 27 T cell receptor beta chains listed below, sequenced in a study of OX40 agonist ivuxolimab in advanced cancers. The table came from immunoSEQ multiplex PCR; TCRdb's copy has only in-frame clones and leaves some out. The top ten hold 0.55% to 0.7% of the sample, which has about 83,000 clones, over 75% seen once. Sequencing used CD4+ or CD8+ T cells sorted from blood, obtained in a trial of the OX40 agonist ivuxolimab. The receptors stem from an adult with an advanced solid tumor such as melanoma, head and neck, liver or kidney cancer.

The gene calls are TRBV5-1 and TRBJ2-3; the D gene is possibly TRBD2 (7 bases). The V gene lost 0 bases and the J gene lost 3 bases, with 11 bases spanning the gap. Germline CDR1 is SGHRS and CDR2 is YFSETQ. This CDR3 has 15 amino acids. CDR3 coding DNA: TGCGCCAGCAGCTTGGCCGGGGGGCTGACAGATACGCAGTATTTT. Translated, it gives CASSLAGGLTDTQYF.

The CDR3 DNA is TGTGCCAGTAGTCCCGGCGGGGGAGCTAATGAAAAACTGTTTTTT. This translates into CASSPGGGANEKLFF. This sequence joins TRBV19 and TRBJ1-4, with a possible D match to TRBD1 (5 bases). The CDR3 extends over 15 amino acids. V lost 5 bases to trimming and J lost 3 bases, with 13 bases between them. Germline loops: CDR1 LNHDA, CDR2 SQIVND (reference sequence).

The genes are TRBV4-3 and TRBJ2-6, with no clear D. Deletions cut 0 bases from V and 3 bases from J, with 6 bases between. The CDR3 contains 15 residues. Per germline, CDR1 LGHNA and CDR2 YSLEER. This CDR3 reads CASSQEGYGANVLTF. CDR3 in DNA: TGCGCCAGCAGCCAAGAGGGATATGGGGCCAACGTCCTGACTTTC.

This clone was seen a single time. The chain employs TRBV7-3 and TRBJ2-1; D is unclear. Germline assignment: CDR1 SGHTA and CDR2 FQGTGA. The CDR3 is 16 amino acids. V dropped 0 bases and J dropped 7 bases, with 16 bases sitting between them. In DNA form, the CDR3 reads TGTGCCAGCAGCTTAACGGTAGATAACCCGGCGAATGAGCAGTTCTTC. The encoded protein is CASSLTVDNPANEQFF.

V and J are TRBV9 and TRBJ2-1; no clear D. Germline V CDR1 and CDR2: SGDLS, YYNGEE. The V end was cut by 1 base, the J end by 4 bases, with 9 bases between. CDR3 length equals 14 residues. CDR3 sequence (DNA): TGTGCCAGCAGCGTAACCATGGCTTACAATGAGCAGTTCTTC. This sequence encodes CASSVTMAYNEQFF.

There are a few counts of this clone. The CDR3 DNA reads as TGTGCCAGCAGTCCTCGGGGGTATGACACTGAAGCTTTCTTT. Translating it yields CASSPRGYDTEAFF. The chain combines TRBV11-2 with TRBJ1-1; a possible D gene is TRBD1 (5 bases). There are 14 residues in the CDR3. V lost 6 bases and J lost 3, with 14 bases in between. In germline, CDR1 is SGHAT, CDR2 FQNNGV.

This sequence joins TRBV5-5 and TRBJ2-3; TRBD2 matches at 11 bases. Germline V CDR1 and CDR2: SGHKS, YYEKEE (reference sequence). The CDR3 spans 16 residues. V shed 4 bases and J 3 bases; nucleotides not matched to a gene: 7. The CDR3 sequence: CASSGGTSGGTDTQYF. The DNA of the CDR3 is TGTGCCAGCAGCGGGGGAACTAGCGGGGGAACAGATACGCAGTATTTT.

This clone was counted a single time. The chain couples TRBV7-2 to TRBJ2-3; no definite D call. CDR1 SGHTA and CDR2 FQGNSA come from the germline V gene. V lost 2 bases and J lost 3, with 3 bases in between. This CDR3 contains 12 residues. CDR3 residues: CASSLITDTQYF. CDR3 DNA: TGTGCCAGCAGCTTAATAACAGATACGCAGTATTTT.

This chain links TRBV6-6 with TRBJ2-7, with unresolved D. The CDR3 loop spans 11 amino acids. Trimming pared 6 bases from V and 7 bases from J, leaving 10 bases between. CDR1 and CDR2 (germline): MNHNY, SVGAGI (reference sequence). DNA of the CDR3: TGTGCCAGCAGGACACCCGGAGAGCAGTACTTC. This translates into CASRTPGEQYF.

This clone has ten or more counts. The rearrangement joins TRBV29-1 to TRBJ1-2, with TRBD1 as a possible D gene (5 bases). CDR3 length equals 12 residues. CDR1 SQVTM and CDR2 ANQGSEA come from the germline V gene. The V and J ends lost 4 bases and 2 bases respectively, with 8 bases between them. CDR3 sequence (DNA): TGCAGCGTTGGGCAGGGAAACTATGGCTACACCTTC. Protein: CSVGQGNYGYTF.

This clone was observed a few times. V usage is TRBV6-6 and J usage is TRBJ2-7; 8 bases line up with TRBD1. Germline CDR1 is MNHNY and CDR2 is SVGAGI (reference sequence). After removal of 0 bases from V and 7 bases from J, the junction contained 8 bases not matched to a gene. CDR3 size: 15 residues. The CDR3 nucleotides are TGTGCCAGCAGTTACTCGGGCCAGGGGGCTCGGGAGCAGTACTTC. Its protein is CASSYSGQGAREQYF.

The V and J genes are TRBV18 and TRBJ2-3; 9 bases agree with TRBD2. V was clipped by 1 base and J by 6 bases; unmatched bases: 8. Germline values: CDR1 KGHSH, CDR2 LQKENI. This CDR3 contains 16 residues. The CDR3 loop is CASSPLGGGALDTQYF. CDR3 sequence (DNA): TGTGCCAGCTCACCACTAGGCGGGGGGGCCTTGGATACGCAGTATTTT.

This chain connects TRBV27 to TRBJ2-3, with D possibly being TRBD1 (6 bases). The CDR3 extends over 15 amino acids. The V gene lost 2 bases and the J gene lost 4 bases, with 13 bases spanning the gap. Germline values: CDR1 MNHEY, CDR2 SMNVEV (reference sequence). The CDR3 bases are TGTGCCAGCAGTTTACAACCCAAGGGGGCAGATACGCAGTATTTT. The encoded protein is CASSLQPKGADTQYF.

The rearrangement joins TRBV5-8 to TRBJ1-1, with a possible D match to TRBD1 (6 bases). Looked up from germline, CDR1 is SGHTS and CDR2 is YDEGEE. V was pared by 3 bases and J by 11 bases, with 14 bases between. The CDR3 has 12 residues. In nucleotides, the CDR3 is TGTGCCAGCAGCTGGGGCGGGGGGGCGGCTTTCTTT. Translated: CASSWGGGAAFF.

The genes are TRBV18 and TRBJ1-2, with 9 bases fitting TRBD1. The CDR3 loop spans 16 amino acids. Per germline, CDR1 KGHSH and CDR2 LQKENI. The V gene end was trimmed by 2 bases and the J gene end by 2 bases; junction bases not matched to a gene: 6. This chain's CDR3 is CASSPGTGYTNYGYTF. CDR3 bases: TGTGCCAGCTCACCAGGGACAGGGTACACAAACTATGGCTACACCTTC.

This chain joins TRBV4-3 and TRBJ2-3, with TRBD2 matching 8 bases. The CDR3 covers 15 residues. The germline V gene has CDR1 LGHNA and CDR2 YSLEER. J gave up 5 bases and V 3 bases, and 7 bases lay outside the gene matches. For the CDR3, the DNA is TGCGCCAGCAGCCAGGAAGCGGGGGCGGGAGATACGCAGTATTTT. This translates into CASSQEAGAGDTQYF.

CDR3 nucleotides: TGTGCCTGGAGCCTGACAGGGGGCTACTCTGGGGCCAACGTCCTGACTTTC. Translation: CAWSLTGGYSGANVLTF. V is TRBV30 and J is TRBJ2-6, with 10 bases identical to TRBD1. The CDR3 is made up of 17 amino acids. Germline CDR1 reads GTSNPN; CDR2 reads SVGIG (reference sequence). Trimming cost V 3 bases and J 0 bases; bases outside gene matches: 5.

V usage is TRBV7-9 and J usage is TRBJ2-1; maybe TRBD1 (6 bases). The CDR3 sequence is 14 residues long. CDR1 and CDR2 (germline): SEHNR, FQNEAQ (reference sequence). Trimming shortened V by 5 bases and J by 2 bases, and 10 bases separated the two germline ends. CDR3 sequence reads: CASSEGQAYNEQFF. The CDR3 coding sequence is TGTGCCAGCAGCGAGGGACAAGCCTACAATGAGCAGTTCTTC.

This chain links TRBV2 with TRBJ1-5; 8 bases are a match to TRBD1. The junction had 3 bases not matched to a gene; V was cut back by 4 bases and J by 4 bases. Germline V lookup: CDR1 SNHLY, CDR2 FYNNEI. CDR3 length: 14 residues. The chain's CDR3 is CASSGTGRNQPQHF. As DNA, the CDR3 is TGTGCCAGCAGTGGGACAGGGAGGAATCAGCCCCAGCATTTT.

This clone was seen at least ten times. This sequence joins TRBV7-8 and TRBJ1-2, with TRBD1 matching 11 bases. Germline V lookup: CDR1 SGHVS, CDR2 FQNEAQ. CDR3 length equals 14 residues. V lost 5 bases, J lost 7 bases, and 6 bases stayed unmatched. The CDR3 DNA reads TGTGCCAGCAGCGCAGGACAGGGGGCTCGTGGCTACACCTTC. Its protein is CASSAGQGARGYTF.

The V gene is TRBV7-9, the J gene TRBJ1-4; TRBD1 matches at 8 bases. This CDR3 region has 17 residues. Trimming removed 4 bases from V and 8 bases from J; junction bases left unmatched: 15. From germline, CDR1 is SEHNR and CDR2 FQNEAQ (reference sequence). DNA of the CDR3: TGTGCCAGCAGCTCGTGGACAGGGAAAAGGCGGTTCGAAAAACTGTTTTTT. Its translation: CASSSWTGKRRFEKLFF.

The CDR3 coding sequence is TGTGCCAGCAGCTTAGCGGGGGGCTACGAGCAGTACTTC. Translated: CASSLAGGYEQYF. The chain carries TRBV7-2 and TRBJ2-7; TRBD2 is a possible D gene (6 bases). The V and J ends lost 0 bases and 3 bases respectively, with 6 bases between them. The CDR3 loop spans 13 amino acids. Germline V CDR1 and CDR2: SGHTA, FQGNSA.

The gene calls are TRBV7-9 and TRBJ2-5; perhaps TRBD1 as D (5 bases). The CDR3 is made up of 13 amino acids. Germline assignment: CDR1 SEHNR and CDR2 FQNEAQ (reference sequence). V was clipped by 4 bases and J by 5 bases, with 11 bases between them. CDR3 bases: TGTGCCAGCAGCTCAGGGCTCTCGGAGACCCAGTACTTC. Translating gives CASSSGLSETQYF.

The chain has TRBV30 and TRBJ1-5; TRBD1 is a possible D gene (6 bases). Looked up from germline, CDR1 is GTSNPN and CDR2 is SVGIG (reference sequence). Trimming removed 0 bases at V and 1 base at J, with 10 bases between. The CDR3 totals 15 residues. The CDR3 spells CAWSVGGASNQPQHF. As DNA, the CDR3 is TGTGCCTGGAGTGTAGGGGGGGCCAGCAATCAGCCCCAGCATTTT.

V and J are TRBV7-3 and TRBJ2-1; no clear D gene. Germline values: CDR1 SGHTA, CDR2 FQGTGA. The CDR3 is made up of 15 amino acids. Trimming removed 0 bases from V and 9 bases from J, with 15 bases in between. The CDR3 is CASSLTSGSKGEQFF. The CDR3 DNA is TGTGCCAGCAGCTTAACGAGTGGTAGCAAGGGTGAGCAGTTCTTC.

The V call is TRBV29-1, the J call TRBJ2-7; D gene ambiguous. Trimming shortened V by 0 bases and J by 6 bases, and 15 bases separated the two germline ends. The CDR3 runs to 14 residues. The germline V gene encodes CDR1 SQVTM and CDR2 ANQGSEA. The CDR3: CSVEDGWTTSEQYF. Written as DNA, the CDR3 is TGCAGCGTTGAAGACGGATGGACGACGAGCGAGCAGTACTTC.

This clone was observed a single time. The V and J genes are TRBV6-5 and TRBJ2-1; TRBD2 is a possible D gene (6 bases). Germline V gene lookup returns CDR1 MNHEY and CDR2 SVGAGI. This CDR3 comprises 15 residues. Trimming left V 4 bases short and J 0 bases short, with 10 bases between. CDR3 protein: CASSFRGSSYNEQFF. The DNA for the CDR3 is TGTGCCAGCAGTTTCCGGGGGAGCTCCTACAATGAGCAGTTCTTC.